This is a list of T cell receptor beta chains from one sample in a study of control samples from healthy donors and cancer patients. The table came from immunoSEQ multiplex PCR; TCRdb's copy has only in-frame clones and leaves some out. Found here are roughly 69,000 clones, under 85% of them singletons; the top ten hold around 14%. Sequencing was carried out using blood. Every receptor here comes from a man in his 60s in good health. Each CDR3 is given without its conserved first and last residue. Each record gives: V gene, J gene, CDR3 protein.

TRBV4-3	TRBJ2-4	ASSQDLLARGVSIQY
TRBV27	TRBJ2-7	ASSFKLGQPSYEQY
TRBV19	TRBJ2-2	ASSIQPPPNTGELF
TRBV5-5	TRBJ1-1	ASSLIGRGPGEAF
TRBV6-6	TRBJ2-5	ASRGLGETQY
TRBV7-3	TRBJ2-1	ASRSGGSYNEQF
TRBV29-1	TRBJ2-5	SVGYQRDLMGQETQY
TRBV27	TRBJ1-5	ASSHGTGNNQPQH
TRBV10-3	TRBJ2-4	AISGGNRAGPKNIQY
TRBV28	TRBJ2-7	ASSLAGSTKEQY
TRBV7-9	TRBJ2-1	ASSPPRTNPFYNEQF
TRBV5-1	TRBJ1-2	ASSPGQGLGYT
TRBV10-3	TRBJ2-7	AISDTSVYEQY
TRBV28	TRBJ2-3	ASSPPVTDTQY
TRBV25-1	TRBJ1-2	ASSDSYGHT
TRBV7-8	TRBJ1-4	ASSLGGTNEKLF
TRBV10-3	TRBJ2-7	AISEDRSYYEQY
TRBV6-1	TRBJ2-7	ASSEVGTYEQY
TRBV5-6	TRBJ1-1	ASSFFLNTEAF
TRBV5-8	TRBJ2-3	ASSSRTDSTDTQY
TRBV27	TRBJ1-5	ATGSGGNQPQH
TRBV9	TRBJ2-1	ASSVANEQF
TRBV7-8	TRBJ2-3	ASSSGQGNTQY
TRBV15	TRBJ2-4	ATSVPRGETKNIQY
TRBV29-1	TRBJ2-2	SVPFGPAESGELF
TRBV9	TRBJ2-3	ASSLNDGNTDTQY